The source of this T cell receptor (beta chain) is a study of CD8+CD57+ T cells in acquired aplastic anemia (dated by TCRdb to 2016 to 2019). About the investigation overall: Extracted DNA from sorted CD4+ and CD8+ cells averaged about 2.9 ug, ranging from about 0.18 to 27.4 ug. CD8+CD57+ expansion was defined as a frequency above the mean frequency observed in healthy subjects.

Flow cytometry had shown CD8+CD57+ cell expansion in the patients selected for sequencing. All patients had severe acquired aplastic anemia diagnosed by International Study of Aplastic Anemia and Agranulocytosis and Camitta criteria. At the time blood was sampled, none of the patients had received any therapy. In this study, sorted CD4+ and CD8+ T cells from the blood of healthy subjects and of severe aplastic anemia patients had their TCR repertoires deep-sequenced. Patients were enrolled in the USA under clinicaltrials.gov protocols 00001620, 01623167, 00001397, 00071045, 00081523 and 00961064. Ficoll-Paque density gradient centrifugation was used to isolate peripheral blood mononuclear cells. Before DNA extraction, CD4+ and CD8+ T cells were sorted with FACS or magnetic beads. The CDR3 goes from the cysteine to the phenylalanine over 15 residues. Here the CDR3 DNA is all that survives: 45 bases in frame from base 1. Based on the germline V gene, the CDR1 and CDR2 sequences are SGHTA and FQGTGA.

Genomic DNA served as template for TCR beta VDJ combination and CDR3 sequence profiling. TCR repertoire sequencing was run on an Illumina HiSeq 2000. On the study's bioinformatics: Repertoire assessment relied on Simpson's diversity index, CDR3 size and DJ length profiles, and TRBV/TRBJ rearrangement plots. The immunodominant clone was defined as the most abundant DNA sequence in deep sequencing data. CDR3 amino acid sequences were screened for sharing across subjects and compared with published repertoires and the VDJdb database. In TCRdb, the public reads were trimmed at Q25 with fastp and aligned with MiXCR, with productive beta chains retained. Merged by CDR3 protein, the rows form single entries marked with the most common genes and DNA. The V and J calls here are based on TCRdb, not the publication. The sample includes around 160,000 distinct CDR3 sequences, with 47% observed a single time. The ten largest make up roughly 3.1% of the sample.

What the authors observed across the whole study: Patients and healthy controls showed no significant difference in CD8+ Simpson's diversity (P=0.060). Although roughly 30 CD8+ CDR3 sequences were shared by patients and controls, these sequences appeared highly expressed in patients and within the immunodominant clones of patients.

Turning to this clonotype: Its antigen is currently not known. At one end, the junction sequence differs from germline, possibly due to a read error.

The sequencing input was sorted CD4+, CD8+, or CD8+CD57+ T cells (not recorded which) from PBMCs. The chain was built from TRBV7-3 and TRBJ2-5, and TRBD1 aligns with 8 junction nucleotides. The sequence was obtained from a human donor with aplastic anemia. The CDR3 protein sequence reads: CANSLGQGAVETQYF. The nucleotides are TGTGCCAACAGCTTGGGGCAGGGGGCAGTCGAGACCCAGTACTTC.